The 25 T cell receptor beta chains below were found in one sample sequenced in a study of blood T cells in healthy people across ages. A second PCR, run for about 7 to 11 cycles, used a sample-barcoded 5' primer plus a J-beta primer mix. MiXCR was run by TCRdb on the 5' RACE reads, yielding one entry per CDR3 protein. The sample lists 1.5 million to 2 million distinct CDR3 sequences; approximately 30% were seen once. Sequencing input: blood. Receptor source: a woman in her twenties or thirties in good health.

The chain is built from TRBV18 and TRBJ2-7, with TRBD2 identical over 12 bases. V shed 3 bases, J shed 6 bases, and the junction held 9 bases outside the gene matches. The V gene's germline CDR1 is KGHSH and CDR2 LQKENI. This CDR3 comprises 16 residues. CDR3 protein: CASSPGPRTSGTEQYF. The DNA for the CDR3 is TGTGCCAGCTCACCGGGACCGCGGACTAGCGGGACCGAGCAGTACTTC.

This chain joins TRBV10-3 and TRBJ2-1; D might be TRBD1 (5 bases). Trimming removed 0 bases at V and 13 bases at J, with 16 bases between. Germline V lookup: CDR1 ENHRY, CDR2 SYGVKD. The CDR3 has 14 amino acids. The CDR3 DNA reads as TGTGCCATCAGTGAGTCGATCCAGGGTGAGACCCAGTTCTTC. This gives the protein CAISESIQGETQFF.

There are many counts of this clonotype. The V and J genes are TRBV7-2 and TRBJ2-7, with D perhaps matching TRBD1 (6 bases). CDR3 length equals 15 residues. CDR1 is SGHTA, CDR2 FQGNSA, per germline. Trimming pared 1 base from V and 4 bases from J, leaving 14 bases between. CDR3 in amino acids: CASSLDPGHPYEQYF. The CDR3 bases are TGTGCCAGCAGCTTAGACCCGGGACACCCTTACGAGCAGTACTTC.

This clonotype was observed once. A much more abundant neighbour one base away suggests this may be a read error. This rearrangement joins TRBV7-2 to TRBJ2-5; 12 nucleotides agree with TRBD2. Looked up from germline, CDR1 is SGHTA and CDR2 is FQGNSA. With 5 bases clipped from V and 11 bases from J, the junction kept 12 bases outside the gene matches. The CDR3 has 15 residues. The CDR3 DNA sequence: TGTGCCAGCAGCGCACTAGCGGGAGGCAGGAATGAGCAGTACTTC. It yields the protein CASSALAGGRNEQYF.

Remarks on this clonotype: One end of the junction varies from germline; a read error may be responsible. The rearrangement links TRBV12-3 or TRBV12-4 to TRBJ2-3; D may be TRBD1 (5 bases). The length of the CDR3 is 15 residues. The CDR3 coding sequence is TGTGCCAGCAGTTTAGGACAGCCGAGAGCAGATGCGCAGTATTTT. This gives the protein CASSLGQPRADAQYF.

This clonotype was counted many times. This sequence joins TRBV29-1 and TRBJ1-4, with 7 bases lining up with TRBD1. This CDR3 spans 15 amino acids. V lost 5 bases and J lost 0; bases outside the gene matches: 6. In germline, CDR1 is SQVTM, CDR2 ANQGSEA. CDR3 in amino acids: CSVTPQGATNEKLFF. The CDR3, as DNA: TGCAGCGTTACACCCCAGGGGGCAACTAATGAAAAACTGTTTTTT.

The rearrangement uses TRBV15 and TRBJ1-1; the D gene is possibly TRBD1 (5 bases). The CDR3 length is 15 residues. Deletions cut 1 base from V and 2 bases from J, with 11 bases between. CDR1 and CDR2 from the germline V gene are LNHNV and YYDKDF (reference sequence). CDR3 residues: CATSRALQVNTEAFF. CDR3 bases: TGTGCCACCAGCAGAGCCTTACAGGTTAACACTGAAGCTTTCTTT.

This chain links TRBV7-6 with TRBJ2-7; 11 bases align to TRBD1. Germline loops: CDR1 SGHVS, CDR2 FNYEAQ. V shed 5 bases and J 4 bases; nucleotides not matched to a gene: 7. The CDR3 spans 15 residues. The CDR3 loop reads CASSRRTGGLYEQYF. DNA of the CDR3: TGTGCCAGCAGCCGGCGGACAGGGGGCCTTTACGAGCAGTACTTC.

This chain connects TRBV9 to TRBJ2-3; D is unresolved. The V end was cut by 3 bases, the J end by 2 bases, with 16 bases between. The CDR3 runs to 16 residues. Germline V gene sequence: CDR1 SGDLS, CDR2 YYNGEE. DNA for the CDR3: TGTGCCAGCAGCGGGTCTATGATGCGAGTCACAGATACGCAGTATTTT. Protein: CASSGSMMRVTDTQYF.

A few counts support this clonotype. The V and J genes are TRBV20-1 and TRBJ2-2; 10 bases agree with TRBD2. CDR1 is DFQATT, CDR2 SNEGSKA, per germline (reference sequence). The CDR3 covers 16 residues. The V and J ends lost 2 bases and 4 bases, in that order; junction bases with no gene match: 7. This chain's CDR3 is CSARPNPSGSTGELFF. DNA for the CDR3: TGCAGTGCTAGACCCAATCCTAGCGGGAGCACCGGGGAGCTGTTTTTT.

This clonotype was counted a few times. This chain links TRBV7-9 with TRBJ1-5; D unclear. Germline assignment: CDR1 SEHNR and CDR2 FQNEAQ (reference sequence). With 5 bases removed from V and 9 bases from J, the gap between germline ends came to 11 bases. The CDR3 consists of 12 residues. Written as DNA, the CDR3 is TGTGCCAGCAGCGCGGCGAATGGGCCCCAGCATTTT. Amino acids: CASSAANGPQHF.

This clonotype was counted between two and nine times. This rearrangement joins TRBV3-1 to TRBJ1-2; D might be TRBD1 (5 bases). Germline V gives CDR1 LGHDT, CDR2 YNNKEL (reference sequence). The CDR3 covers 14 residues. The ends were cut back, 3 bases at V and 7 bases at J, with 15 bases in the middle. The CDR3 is CASSHRGLAVGYTF. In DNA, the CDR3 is TGTGCCAGCAGCCACCGGGGCCTCGCTGTTGGCTACACCTTC.

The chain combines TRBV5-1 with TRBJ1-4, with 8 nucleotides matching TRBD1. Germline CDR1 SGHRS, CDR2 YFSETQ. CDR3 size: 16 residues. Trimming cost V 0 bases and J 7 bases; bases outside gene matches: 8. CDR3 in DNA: TGCGCCAGCAGCTTGGCAGCCAGGGGGCCGTTTGAAAAACTGTTTTTT. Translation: CASSLAARGPFEKLFF.

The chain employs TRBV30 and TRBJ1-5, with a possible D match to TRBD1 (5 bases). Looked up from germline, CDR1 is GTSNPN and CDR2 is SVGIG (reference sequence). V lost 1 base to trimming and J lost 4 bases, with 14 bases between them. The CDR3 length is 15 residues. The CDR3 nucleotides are TGTGCCTGGAGTGAGGGGTTGGCAAGTAATCAGCCCCAGCATTTT. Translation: CAWSEGLASNQPQHF.

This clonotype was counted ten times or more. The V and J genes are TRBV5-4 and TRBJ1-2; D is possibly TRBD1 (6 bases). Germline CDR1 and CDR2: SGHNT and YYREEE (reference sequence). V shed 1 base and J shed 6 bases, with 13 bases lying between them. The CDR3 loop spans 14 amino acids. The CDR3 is CASSLQGMRDGYTF. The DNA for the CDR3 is TGTGCCAGCAGCTTGCAGGGGATGAGGGATGGCTACACCTTC.

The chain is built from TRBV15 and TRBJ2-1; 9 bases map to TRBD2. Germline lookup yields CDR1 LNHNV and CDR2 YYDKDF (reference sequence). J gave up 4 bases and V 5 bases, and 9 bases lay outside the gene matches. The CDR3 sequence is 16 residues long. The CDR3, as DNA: TGTGCCACCAGCCGAAAACTAGCGGGTTCTTACAATGAGCAGTTCTTC. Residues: CATSRKLAGSYNEQFF.

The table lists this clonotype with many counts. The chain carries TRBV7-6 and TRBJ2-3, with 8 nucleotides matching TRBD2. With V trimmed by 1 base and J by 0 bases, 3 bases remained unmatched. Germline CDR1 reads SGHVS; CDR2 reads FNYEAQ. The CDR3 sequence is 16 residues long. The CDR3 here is CASSLGSGASTDTQYF. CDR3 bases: TGTGCCAGCAGCTTAGGTAGCGGGGCTAGCACAGATACGCAGTATTTT. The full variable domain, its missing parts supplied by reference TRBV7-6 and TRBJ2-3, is GAGVSQSPRYKVTKRGQDVALRCDPISGHVSLYWYRQALGQGPEFLTYFNYEAQQDKSGLPNDRFSAERPEGSISTLTIQRTEQRDSAMYRCASSLGSGASTDTQYFGPGTRLTVL.

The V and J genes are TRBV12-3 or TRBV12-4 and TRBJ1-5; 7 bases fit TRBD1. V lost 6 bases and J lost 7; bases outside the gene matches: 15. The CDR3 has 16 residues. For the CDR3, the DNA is TGTGCCAGCAGCCGCGACAGGGCGGATGGGGGACAGCCCCAGCATTTT. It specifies CASSRDRADGGQPQHF.

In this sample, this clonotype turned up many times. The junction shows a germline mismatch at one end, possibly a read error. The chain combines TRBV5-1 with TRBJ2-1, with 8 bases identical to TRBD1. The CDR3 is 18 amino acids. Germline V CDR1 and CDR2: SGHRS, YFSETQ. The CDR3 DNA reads TGTGCCAGCAGCTTGGATTGGGGGCGGGACAGGTATTACAATGAGCAGTTCTTC. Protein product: CASSLDWGRDRYYNEQFF.

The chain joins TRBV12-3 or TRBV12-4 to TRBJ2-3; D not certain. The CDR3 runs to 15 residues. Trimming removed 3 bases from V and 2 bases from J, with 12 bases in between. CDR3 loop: CASSLQRPPTDTQYF. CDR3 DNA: TGTGCCAGCAGTTTGCAGCGACCCCCCACAGATACGCAGTATTTT.

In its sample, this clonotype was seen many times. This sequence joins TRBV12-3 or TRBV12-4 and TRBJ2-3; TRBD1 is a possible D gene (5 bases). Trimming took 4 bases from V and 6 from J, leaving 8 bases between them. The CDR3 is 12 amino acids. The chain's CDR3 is CASSSGADTQYF. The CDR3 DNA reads TGTGCCAGCAGTTCTGGGGCTGATACGCAGTATTTT.

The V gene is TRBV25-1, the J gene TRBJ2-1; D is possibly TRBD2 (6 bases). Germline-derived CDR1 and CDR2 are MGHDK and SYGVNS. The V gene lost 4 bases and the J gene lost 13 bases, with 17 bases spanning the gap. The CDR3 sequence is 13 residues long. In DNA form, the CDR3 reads TGTGCCAGCAGTGTGGGCGGGACGCAGGTTCAGTTCTTC. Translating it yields CASSVGGTQVQFF.

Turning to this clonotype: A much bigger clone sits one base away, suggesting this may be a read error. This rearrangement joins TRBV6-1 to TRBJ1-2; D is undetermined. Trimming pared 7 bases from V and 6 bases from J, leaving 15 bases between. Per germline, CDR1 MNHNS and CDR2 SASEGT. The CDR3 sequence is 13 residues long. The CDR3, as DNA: TGTGCCAGCACGAGGCGGCCGGACGATGGCTACACCTTC. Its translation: CASTRRPDDGYTF.

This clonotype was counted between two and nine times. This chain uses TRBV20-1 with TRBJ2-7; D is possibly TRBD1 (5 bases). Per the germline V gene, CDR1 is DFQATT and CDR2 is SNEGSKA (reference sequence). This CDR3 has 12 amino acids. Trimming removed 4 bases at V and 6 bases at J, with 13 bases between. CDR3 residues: CSATSRGAEQYF. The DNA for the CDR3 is TGCAGTGCTACCTCAAGGGGCGCCGAGCAGTACTTC.

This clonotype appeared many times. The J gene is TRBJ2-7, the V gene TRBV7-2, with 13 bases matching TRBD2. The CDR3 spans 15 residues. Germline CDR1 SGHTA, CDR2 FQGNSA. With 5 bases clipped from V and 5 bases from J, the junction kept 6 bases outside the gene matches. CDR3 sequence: CASSQAGTSGNEQYF. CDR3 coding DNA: TGTGCCAGCAGCCAAGCCGGGACTAGCGGGAACGAGCAGTACTTC. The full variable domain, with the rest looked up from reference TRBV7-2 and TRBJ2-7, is GAGVSQSPSNKVTEKGKDVELRCDPISGHTALYWYRQSLGQGLEFLIYFQGNSAPDKSGLPSDRFSAERTGGSVSTLTIQRTQQEDSAVYLCASSQAGTSGNEQYFGPGTRLTVT.